The 15 T cell receptor beta chains listed next were all sequenced from one sample in a study of spatial heterogeneity in lung cancer. Regarding the study as a whole: In tumors, expanded intratumoral alpha and beta TCR counts tracked mutation counts.

Their antigen targets remain unknown. Time point described: sample taken at primary tumor resection. In TCRdb, the 5' RACE reads were re-called with MiXCR into one record per CDR3 protein. The sample shows about 3,400 distinct CDR3 sequences, about an eighth of them seen only once. This material consisted of lung tumor tissue, taken at surgery. These receptors were collected from a female donor with early-stage non-small cell lung cancer.

This chain links TRBV20-1 with TRBJ1-1, with D maybe TRBD1 (6 bases). This CDR3 comprises 13 residues. Germline CDR1 reads DFQATT; CDR2 reads SNEGSKA (reference sequence). CDR3 sequence (DNA): TGCAGCGCCCCCCCGAACAGGGCCACTGAAGCTTTCTTT. Translation gives CSAPPNRATEAFF.

The rearrangement joins TRBV5-1 to TRBJ1-5; no reliable D call. The germline gives CDR1 SGHRS, CDR2 YFSETQ. The ends were cut back, 4 bases at V and 7 bases at J, with 12 bases in the middle. CDR3 size: 13 residues. CDR3 bases: TGCGCCAGCAGCACCGGATTGGGGCAGCCCCAGCATTTT. Its translation: CASSTGLGQPQHF.

There are a few counts of this clonotype. The chain uses TRBV5-1 and TRBJ2-2; D assignment may be TRBD1 or TRBD2 (5 bases each). Deletions cut 2 bases from V and 6 bases from J, with 11 bases between. From germline, CDR1 is SGHRS and CDR2 YFSETQ. The CDR3 sequence is 14 residues long. The CDR3 DNA sequence: TGCGCCAGCAGCTTTACGGGGCTCCCCGGGGAGCTGTTTTTT. This sequence encodes CASSFTGLPGELFF.

This clonotype is judged medium-sized (0.01 to 0.1%). J is TRBJ2-2 and V is TRBV19; 8 bases fit TRBD2. CDR1 and CDR2 from the germline V gene are LNHDA and SQIVND (reference sequence). This CDR3 spans 14 amino acids. V trimming: 6 bases; J trimming: 0 bases; junction bases outside the gene matches: 0. The CDR3 here is CASRAGANTGELFF. CDR3 bases: TGTGCCAGTAGAGCGGGGGCGAACACCGGGGAGCTGTTTTTT.

By share, this clonotype ranks as medium-sized. The J gene is TRBJ2-7, the V gene TRBV13, with TRBD2 identical over 8 bases. Germline CDR1 and CDR2: PRHDT and FYEKMQ (reference sequence). V shed 8 bases and J 3 bases; nucleotides not matched to a gene: 12. The CDR3 runs 15 residues. The CDR3: CASALRRLAGYEQYF. The CDR3 coding sequence is TGTGCCAGCGCCCTTCGAAGGCTAGCGGGCTACGAGCAGTACTTC.

This clonotype is medium-sized in the sample. The V gene is TRBV4-1, the J gene TRBJ2-1; D unclear. Trimming cost V 1 base and J 3 bases, with 13 bases left between them. Germline-derived CDR1 and CDR2 are MGHRA and YSYEKL. The CDR3 loop spans 16 amino acids. CDR3 in amino acids: CASSQVLGPDYNEQFF. The CDR3 DNA reads TGCGCCAGCAGCCAAGTTCTAGGACCAGACTACAATGAGCAGTTCTTC.

This clonotype is categorized as medium-sized (0.01 to 0.1%). The V gene is TRBV3-1, the J gene TRBJ2-3; 14 bases fit TRBD2. The junction had 4 bases not matched to a gene; V was cut back by 1 base and J by 4 bases. This CDR3 region has 17 residues. Germline V gives CDR1 LGHDT, CDR2 YNNKEL (reference sequence). In DNA form, the CDR3 reads TGTGCCAGCAGCCAAGGAGGGACTAGCGGGAGTGCAGATACGCAGTATTTT. Its translation: CASSQGGTSGSADTQYF.

The V call is TRBV2, the J call TRBJ2-2; tentative D call: TRBD1 (6 bases). Trimming took off 3 bases at V and 4 bases at J, with 12 bases between the two ends. Germline CDR1 SNHLY, CDR2 FYNNEI. This CDR3 contains 15 residues. CDR3 sequence: CASSETGRGTGELFF. The CDR3 DNA reads TGTGCCAGCAGTGAGACAGGTCGCGGCACCGGGGAGCTGTTTTTT.

This clonotype came up a few times. V is TRBV2 and J is TRBJ2-1, with a weak D call TRBD2 (5 bases). Trimming took 3 bases from V and 4 from J, leaving 13 bases between them. Germline CDR1 is SNHLY and CDR2 is FYNNEI. The CDR3 runs 15 residues. The DNA for the CDR3 is TGTGCCAGCAGTGATTTAGCGTCAGAATACAATGAGCAGTTCTTC. It translates to CASSDLASEYNEQFF.

This clonotype ranks as medium-sized. The gene calls are TRBV11-2 and TRBJ2-1, with unresolved D. This CDR3 spans 12 amino acids. Germline values: CDR1 SGHAT, CDR2 FQNNGV. Trimming removed 5 bases at V and 6 bases at J, with 8 bases between. The CDR3 is CASSHERNEQFF. The CDR3 DNA sequence: TGTGCCAGCAGCCACGAGCGCAATGAGCAGTTCTTC.

In this sample, this clonotype is medium-sized (0.01 to 0.1%). This chain uses TRBV6-6 with TRBJ1-6; 9 nucleotides agree with TRBD1. V gave up 6 bases and J gave up 8 bases; unmatched junction bases: 14. Per germline, CDR1 MNHNY and CDR2 SVGAGI (reference sequence). This CDR3 is built from 17 residues. The CDR3 reads CASSPDRGLIRDSPLHF. The CDR3, as DNA: TGTGCCAGCAGCCCGGACAGGGGTTTAATAAGAGATTCACCCCTCCACTTT.

This clonotype was observed at least ten times. V gene TRBV28 combines with J gene TRBJ2-4, with D perhaps being TRBD1 or TRBD2 (6 bases each). The germline V gene encodes CDR1 MDHEN and CDR2 SYDVKM. Trimming took 7 bases from V and 6 from J, leaving 10 bases between them. The CDR3 runs 12 residues. CDR3 loop: CASKGGVNIQYF. The CDR3 region has the DNA TGTGCCAGCAAGGGGGGTGTAAACATTCAGTACTTC.

Relative to its sample, this clonotype is medium-sized. The gene calls are TRBV3-1 and TRBJ1-2; D may be TRBD1 (6 bases). The CDR3 consists of 14 residues. The V end lost 2 bases, the J end lost 4 bases, and 11 bases lay between the germline ends. CDR1 and CDR2 (germline): LGHDT, YNNKEL (reference sequence). The DNA of the CDR3 is TGTGCCAGCAGCCAAACAGGGACTACCTATGGCTACACCTTC. It translates to CASSQTGTTYGYTF.

This clonotype is categorized as medium-sized. The chain couples TRBV28 to TRBJ1-4; a weak D match, TRBD1 (5 bases). The CDR3 spans 13 residues. Germline CDR1 is MDHEN and CDR2 is SYDVKM. V gave up 8 bases and J gave up 8 bases, with 15 bases separating them. The CDR3 is CASARGGEEKLFF. The CDR3 coding sequence is TGTGCCAGCGCGCGGGGCGGGGAGGAAAAACTGTTTTTT.

By its share, this clonotype is medium-sized. The chain recombines TRBV20-1 with TRBJ2-2; D not resolved. The V end lost 6 bases, the J end lost 5 bases, and 13 bases lay between the germline ends. This CDR3 comprises 13 residues. Germline CDR1 DFQATT, CDR2 SNEGSKA (reference sequence). The CDR3 region has the DNA TGCAGTGCAAGGCGCGGCGAAACCGGGGAGCTGTTTTTT. It is translated as CSARRGETGELFF.